This is a list of T cell receptor beta chains from one sample in a study of metastatic and nonmetastatic thyroid tumors. TCRdb re-called the PCR reads with MiXCR. The table shows fewer than 40,000 clones, with about 45% occurring only once. Sequencing was performed on tumor tissue. The receptors were gathered from a male donor with papillary thyroid cancer or a benign thyroid nodule (not recorded which). Some clones in this sample may be carry-over from other donors' samples. Both conserved end residues are part of each CDR3. D genes are given only for firm matches. Clone size is not always given. Where it is, it says once, few, many or a class for expanded clones.

>TRBD1|once|TRBJ1-5|TRBV20-1|17
TGCAGTGCTAGAGATCAGGGGACAGGGGGCCTGAATCAGCCCCAGCATTTT
CSARDQGTGGLNQPQHF
>-|-|TRBJ2-7|TRBV20-1|14
TGCAGTGCTAGAGATCTCACTGGGCAGTACGAGCAGTACTTC
CSARDLTGQYEQYF
>TRBD1|-|TRBJ2-2|TRBV5-1|14
TGCGCCAGCAGCTCGGGACAGGGAACCGGGGAGCTGTTTTTT
CASSSGQGTGELFF
>TRBD1|-|TRBJ1-5|TRBV4-1|15
TGCGCCAGCAGACTCGGGACAGGGGTGAATCAGCCCCAGCATTTT
CASRLGTGVNQPQHF
>-|few|TRBJ1-6|TRBV12-3/TRBV12-4|12
TGTGCCAGCAGGTCGGGGAATTCACCCCTCCACTTT
CASRSGNSPLHF
>-|-|TRBJ1-2|TRBV30|14
TGTGCCTGGAGTGCTGGTTGGGTTCCTTATGGCTACACCTTC
CAWSAGWVPYGYTF
>-|-|TRBJ1-2|TRBV5-1|15
TGCGCCAGCAGCTTAGCGGACGACAGGAGCTATGGCTACACCTTC
CASSLADDRSYGYTF
>TRBD1|few|TRBJ1-5|TRBV6-8|17
TGTGCCACCGCGGACAGGACTCAAAAAAAAAGCAATCAGCCCCAGCATTTT
CATADRTQKKSNQPQHF
>-|-|TRBJ1-1|TRBV7-9|14
TGTGCCAGCAGCTTTCGGACGGAGAACACTGAAGCTTTCTTT
CASSFRTENTEAFF
>-|once|TRBJ1-1|TRBV5-1|13
TGCGCCAGCAGCCTCGGCGGGGTTGCTGAAGCTTTCTTT
CASSLGGVAEAFF
>-|-|TRBJ2-7|TRBV19|15
TGTGCCAGTAGTATAGGAGGTGCTATCTCCTACGAGCAGTACTTC
CASSIGGAISYEQYF
>TRBD1|-|TRBJ1-1|TRBV7-9|13
TGTGCCAGCAGCCGAGACAGGGTCACTGAAGCTTTCTTT
CASSRDRVTEAFF
>TRBD1|few|TRBJ1-6|TRBV6-5|15
TGTGCCAGCAGTTATCATGAGGGGGCGAATTCACCCCTCCACTTT
CASSYHEGANSPLHF
>TRBD2|-|TRBJ2-1|TRBV9|17
TGTGCCAGCAGCCACTCAATGACAGCGGGAGCTTACAATGAGCAGTTCTTC
CASSHSMTAGAYNEQFF
>-|-|TRBJ2-7|TRBV6-2/TRBV6-3|17
TGTGCCAGCAGTTACAAATGGTCGCGCCAGCTAACCTACGAGCAGTACTTC
CASSYKWSRQLTYEQYF
>TRBD1|few|TRBJ2-2|TRBV19|14
TGTGCCAGTAGGATACAGGGGAGCACCGGGGAGCTGTTTTTT
CASRIQGSTGELFF
>-|few|TRBJ1-1|TRBV20-1|12
TGCAGTGCTAGAGATCCGGGCGGAGAAGCTTTCTTT
CSARDPGGEAFF
>-|-|TRBJ2-3|TRBV2|12
TGTGCCAGCAGTGGGGGCACAGATACGCAGTATTTT
CASSGGTDTQYF
>-|-|TRBJ2-3|TRBV2|17
TGTGCCAGCTCGGGGGAAAAGACAGTTTTCCGCACAGATACGCAGTATTTT
CASSGEKTVFRTDTQYF
>-|-|TRBJ1-4|TRBV5-8|15
TGTGCCAGCAGCTCAAACAGGGACCTCAATGAAAAACTGTTTTTT
CASSSNRDLNEKLFF
>-|-|TRBJ2-6|TRBV19|18
TGTGCCAGTAGTTTGGGTCGGGCATGGGACCCTGGGGCCAACGTCCTGACTTTC
CASSLGRAWDPGANVLTF
>-|-|TRBJ2-3|TRBV6-5|16
TGTGCCAGCAGTTACGGGGTGGAGGGTCGCACAGATACGCAGTATTTT
CASSYGVEGRTDTQYF
>-|few|TRBJ1-4|TRBV12-3/TRBV12-4|15
TGTGCCAGCTCCCATAAGGGTCGAGGTAATGAAAAACTGTTTTTT
CASSHKGRGNEKLFF
>-|-|TRBJ2-6|TRBV11-1|16
TGTGCCAGCAGCTTAATACGGCCCGCTGGGGCCAACGTCCTGACTTTC
CASSLIRPAGANVLTF
>TRBD2|-|TRBJ2-7|TRBV7-2|15
TGTGCCAGCAGCCAAGGACTAGCGGGAGTAAACGAGCAGTACTTC
CASSQGLAGVNEQYF
>-|few|TRBJ1-3|TRBV6-1|14
TGTGCCAGCTCTGGGGCCCTCTCTGGAAACACCATATATTTT
CASSGALSGNTIYF
>-|-|TRBJ1-2|TRBV7-2|13
TGTGCCAGCAGCTCTGGACGGAACTATGGCTACACCTTC
CASSSGRNYGYTF
>TRBD1|-|TRBJ1-5|TRBV7-8|15
TGTGCCAGCAGCCGTACAGGGGACGAATCTCAGCCCCAGCATTTT
CASSRTGDESQPQHF
>-|few|TRBJ2-7|TRBV28|15
TGTGCCAGCAGTCACCGGGACACGATGACCTACGAGCAGTACTTC
CASSHRDTMTYEQYF
>TRBD1|once|TRBJ1-2|TRBV18|16
TGTGCCAGCTCACCGGGTATCGGGGACAGCCCTAGAGGCTACACCTTC
CASSPGIGDSPRGYTF
>-|-|TRBJ1-5|TRBV27|13
TGTGCCAGCAGTCGCACAGGTGGAGGGCCCCAGCATTTT
CASSRTGGGPQHF
>-|-|TRBJ2-1|TRBV11-3|14
TGTGCCAGCAGCTTTGGCGGACAGACCAATGAGCAGTTCTTC
CASSFGGQTNEQFF
>-|-|TRBJ2-1|TRBV7-9|12
TGTGCCAGTAGCTTGAGGGTCTATGAGCAGTTCTTC
CASSLRVYEQFF
>TRBD2|once|TRBJ2-1|TRBV20-1|15
TGCAGTGCCAGATCGACTAGCGGGAGTATCGATGAGCAGTTCTTC
CSARSTSGSIDEQFF
>-|few|TRBJ2-7|TRBV11-3|15
TGTGCCAGCAGCTTAGATAGGGGGACTCCCACTCGGCAGTACTTC
CASSLDRGTPTRQYF
>TRBD1|few|TRBJ2-1|TRBV6-1|15
TGTGCCAGCAGTGAAGAGACAGGGTCCTACAATGAGCAGTTCTTC
CASSEETGSYNEQFF
>-|-|TRBJ2-2|TRBV30|13
TGTGCCTGGAGTGTCAGGGAAACCGGGGAGCTGTTTTTT
CAWSVRETGELFF
>-|many|TRBJ2-2|TRBV27|15
TGTGCCACCCGAACAGGGAGCATGTTAGTCGGGGAGCTGTTTTTT
CATRTGSMLVGELFF
>TRBD2|-|TRBJ2-1|TRBV19|14
TGTGCCAGTAGGACTAGCGGGAGCTCTGGTGAGCAGTTCTTC
CASRTSGSSGEQFF
>-|-|TRBJ1-1|TRBV30|15
TGTGCCTGGAGTGTAATAAACCGTGGGAGGACTGAAGCTTTCTTT
CAWSVINRGRTEAFF
>-|-|TRBJ2-7|TRBV6-1|13
TGTGCCAGCAGTGAAAGGGCCGGGGAAGAGCAGTACTTC
CASSERAGEEQYF
>-|-|TRBJ2-7|TRBV2|14
TGTGCCAGCAGTGAGGGCCCGGCTCCCTACGAGCAGTACTTC
CASSEGPAPYEQYF
>-|-|TRBJ2-2|TRBV18|15
TGTGCCAGCTCACCATATCGGGGAGACACCGGGGAGCTGTTTTTT
CASSPYRGDTGELFF
>TRBD1|-|TRBJ2-7|TRBV12-3/TRBV12-4|13
TGTGCCAGCAGTTTCCGGGACAGGGTCGAGCAGTACTTC
CASSFRDRVEQYF
>-|-|TRBJ1-1|TRBV5-5|13
TGTGCCAGCAGCACTCAGTCGAACACTGAAGCTTTCTTT
CASSTQSNTEAFF
>-|few|TRBJ2-1|TRBV4-3|15
TGCGCCAGCAGCCCCACATATAGCTCCTACAATGAGCAGTTCTTC
CASSPTYSSYNEQFF
>-|-|TRBJ1-1|TRBV6-1|12
TGTGCCAGCAGTGAATGGGCCCTCCAGGTTTTCTTT
CASSEWALQVFF
>TRBD1|few|TRBJ2-3|TRBV2|14
TGTGCCAGCAAGAGACAGGGGGAGACAGATACGCAGTATTTT
CASKRQGETDTQYF
>TRBD2|-|TRBJ2-3|TRBV6-5|16
TGTGCCAGCAGTTACTCAGCGGGAGGGAGCACAGATACGCAGTATTTT
CASSYSAGGSTDTQYF
>-|-|TRBJ2-1|TRBV25-1|13
TGTGCCAGCAGTCCGGACTTCTTCAATGAGCAGTTCTTC
CASSPDFFNEQFF
>-|few|TRBJ1-6|TRBV5-5|15
TGTGCCAGCAGCTTGGTGGTAGGGGGGAATTCACCCCTCCACTTT
CASSLVVGGNSPLHF
>-|-|TRBJ2-6|TRBV18|14
TGTGCCAGCTCCCCGAGCTCTGGGGCCAACGTCCTGACTTTC
CASSPSSGANVLTF
>-|few|TRBJ1-1|TRBV11-2|14
TGTGCCAGCAGCTTGGGGTCAGTAAACACTGAAGCTTTCTTT
CASSLGSVNTEAFF